This TCR beta chain appears in the sequencing data of a study of T cell responses to AZD1222 COVID-19 vaccine. Remarks on this clone: Its specificity is not known.

Whole-study results and caveats: Nearly half of the spike-specific TCRs reportedly recognize variant regions that carry no mutations. None of the repertoires were sampled until the peak T cell response had passed.

TCRdb keeps only in-frame clones here, not all; method: immunoSEQ multiplex PCR. The top ten hold 4.5% of the sample, which has about 94,000 clones, 85% seen once. Germline V gene data show CDR1 as LGHDT and CDR2 as YNNKEL (reference sequence). The CDR3 is 13 amino acids. The V end was cut by 2 bases, the J end by 3 bases, with 4 bases between. This sequence joins TRBV3-1 (or the pseudogene TRBV3-2) and TRBJ2-2; D is unresolved. The receptor comes from an adult who received the AZD1222 COVID-19 vaccine. Specimen: peripheral blood, collected 28 days after the second AZD1222 dose. This chain's CDR3 is CASSQSHTGELFF. CDR3 nucleotide sequence: TGTGCCAGCAGCCAATCTCACACCGGGGAGCTGTTTTTT.